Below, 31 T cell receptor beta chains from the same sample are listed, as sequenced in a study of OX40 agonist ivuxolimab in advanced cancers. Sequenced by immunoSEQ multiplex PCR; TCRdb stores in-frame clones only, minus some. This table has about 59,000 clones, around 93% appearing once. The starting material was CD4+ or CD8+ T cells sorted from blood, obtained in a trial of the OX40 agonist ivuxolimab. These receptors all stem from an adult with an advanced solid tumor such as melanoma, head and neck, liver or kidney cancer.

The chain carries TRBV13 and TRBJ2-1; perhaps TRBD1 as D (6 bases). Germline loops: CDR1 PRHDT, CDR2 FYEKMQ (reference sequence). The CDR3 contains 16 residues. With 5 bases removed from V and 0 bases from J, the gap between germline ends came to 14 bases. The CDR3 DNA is TGTGCCAGCAGCAACCCAGACAGGTCCTCCTACAATGAGCAGTTCTTC. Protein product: CASSNPDRSSYNEQFF. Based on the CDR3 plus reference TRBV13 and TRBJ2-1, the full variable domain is AAGVIQSPRHLIKEKRETATLKCYPIPRHDTVYWYQQGPGQDPQFLISFYEKMQSDKGSIPDRFSAQQFSDYHSELNMSSLELGDSALYFCASSNPDRSSYNEQFFGPGTRLTVL.

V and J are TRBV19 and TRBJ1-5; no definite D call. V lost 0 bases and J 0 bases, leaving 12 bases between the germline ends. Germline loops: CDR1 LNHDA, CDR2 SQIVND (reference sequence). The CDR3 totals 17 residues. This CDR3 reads CASSIDTGISSNQPQHF. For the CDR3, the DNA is TGTGCCAGTAGTATAGACACCGGGATATCTAGCAATCAGCCCCAGCATTTT.

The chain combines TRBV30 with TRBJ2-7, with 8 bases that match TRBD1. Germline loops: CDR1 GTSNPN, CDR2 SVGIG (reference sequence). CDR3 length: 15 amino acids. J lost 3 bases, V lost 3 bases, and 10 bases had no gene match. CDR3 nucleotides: TGTGCCTGGAGCCAACCTCGACAGGGGTACTACGAGCAGTACTTC. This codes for CAWSQPRQGYYEQYF.

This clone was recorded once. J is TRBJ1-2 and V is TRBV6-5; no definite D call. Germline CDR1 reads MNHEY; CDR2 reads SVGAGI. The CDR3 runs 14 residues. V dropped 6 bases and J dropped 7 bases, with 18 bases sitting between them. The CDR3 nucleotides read TGTGCCAGCAGCTCAACCGCGGGGTTCTCTGGCTACACCTTC. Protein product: CASSSTAGFSGYTF.

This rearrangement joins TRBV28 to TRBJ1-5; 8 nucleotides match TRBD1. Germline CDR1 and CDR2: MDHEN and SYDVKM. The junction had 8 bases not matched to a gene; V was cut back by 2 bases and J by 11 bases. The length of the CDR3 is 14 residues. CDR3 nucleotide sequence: TGTGCCAGCAGTTTAGGACAGGGCATTATCACCCAGCATTTT. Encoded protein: CASSLGQGIITQHF.

The CDR3 DNA is TGTGCCAGCAGTTTATCGGGAGGGCCCGGGGAGCTGTTTTTT. It specifies CASSLSGGPGELFF. The chain links TRBV28 to TRBJ2-2; TRBD2 aligns across 8 bases. J lost 6 bases, V lost 1 base, and 1 base had no gene match. The CDR3 has 14 amino acids. Per the germline V gene, CDR1 is MDHEN and CDR2 is SYDVKM.

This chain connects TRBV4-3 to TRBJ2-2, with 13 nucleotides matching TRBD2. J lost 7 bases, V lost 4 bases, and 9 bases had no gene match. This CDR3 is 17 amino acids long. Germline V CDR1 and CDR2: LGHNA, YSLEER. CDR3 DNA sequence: TGCGCCAGCAGCCCCGATGGGACTAGCGGGGAAAGCGGGGAGCTGTTTTTT. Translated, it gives CASSPDGTSGESGELFF.

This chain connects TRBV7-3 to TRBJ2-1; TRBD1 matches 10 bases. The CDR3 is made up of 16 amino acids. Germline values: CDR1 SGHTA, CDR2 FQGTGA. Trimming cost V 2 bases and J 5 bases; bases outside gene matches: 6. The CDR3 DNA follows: TGTGCCAGCAGCTTATGGGGACAGGGGCTCAACAATGAGCAGTTCTTC. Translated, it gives CASSLWGQGLNNEQFF.

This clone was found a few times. DNA of the CDR3: TGTGCCAGCAGTTTAACAGTTCTATCCTACGAGCAGTACTTC. This encodes CASSLTVLSYEQYF. The chain has TRBV28 and TRBJ2-7, with D unclear. V was clipped by 2 bases and J by 1 base, with 9 bases between them. The V gene's germline CDR1 is MDHEN and CDR2 SYDVKM. This CDR3 is built from 14 residues.

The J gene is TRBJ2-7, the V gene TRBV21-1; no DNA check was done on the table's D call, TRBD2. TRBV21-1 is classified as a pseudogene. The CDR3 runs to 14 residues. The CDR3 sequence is CASTISGRAHEQYV. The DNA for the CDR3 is TGTGCCAGCACTATTAGCGGGAGGGCCCACGAGCAGTACGTC.

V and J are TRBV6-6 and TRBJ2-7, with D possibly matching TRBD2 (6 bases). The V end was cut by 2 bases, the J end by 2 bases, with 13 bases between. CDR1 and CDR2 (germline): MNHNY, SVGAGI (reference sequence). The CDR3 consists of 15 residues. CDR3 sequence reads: CASSYGGDGAYEQYF. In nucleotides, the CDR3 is TGTGCCAGCAGTTACGGAGGGGACGGAGCCTACGAGCAGTACTTC.

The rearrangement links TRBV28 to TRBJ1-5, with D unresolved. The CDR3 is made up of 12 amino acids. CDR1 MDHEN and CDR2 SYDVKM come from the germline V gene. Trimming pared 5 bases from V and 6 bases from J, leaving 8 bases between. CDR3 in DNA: TGTGCCAGCAGTAACGGGGTTCAGCCCCAGCATTTT. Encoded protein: CASSNGVQPQHF.

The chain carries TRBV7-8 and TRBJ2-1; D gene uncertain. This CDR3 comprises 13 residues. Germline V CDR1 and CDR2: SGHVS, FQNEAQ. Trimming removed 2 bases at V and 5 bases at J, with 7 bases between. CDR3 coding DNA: TGTGCCAGCAGCTTATTCTCTAACAATGAGCAGTTCTTC. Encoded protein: CASSLFSNNEQFF.

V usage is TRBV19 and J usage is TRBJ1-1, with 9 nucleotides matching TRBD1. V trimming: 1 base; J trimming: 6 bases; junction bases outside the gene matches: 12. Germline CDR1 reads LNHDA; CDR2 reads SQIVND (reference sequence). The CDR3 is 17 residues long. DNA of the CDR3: TGTGCCAGTAGTATAGTCCTCGATGGACAGGGGAGGGCTGAAGCTTTCTTT. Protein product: CASSIVLDGQGRAEAFF.

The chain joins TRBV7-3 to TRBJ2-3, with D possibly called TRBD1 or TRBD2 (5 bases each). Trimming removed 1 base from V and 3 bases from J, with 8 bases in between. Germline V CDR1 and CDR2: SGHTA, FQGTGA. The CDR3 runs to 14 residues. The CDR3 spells CASSLIWGTDTQYF. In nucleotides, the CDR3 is TGTGCCAGCAGCTTAATATGGGGGACAGATACGCAGTATTTT. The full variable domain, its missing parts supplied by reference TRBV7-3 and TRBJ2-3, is GAGVSQTPSNKVTEKGKYVELRCDPISGHTALYWYRQSLGQGPEFLIYFQGTGAADDSGLPNDRFFAVRPEGSVSTLKIQRTERGDSAVYLCASSLIWGTDTQYFGPGTRLTVL.

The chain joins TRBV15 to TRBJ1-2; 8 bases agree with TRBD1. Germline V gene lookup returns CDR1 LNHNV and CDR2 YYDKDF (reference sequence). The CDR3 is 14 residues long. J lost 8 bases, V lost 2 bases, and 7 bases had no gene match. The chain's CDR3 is CATSRLGTGQGYTF. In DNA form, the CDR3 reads TGTGCCACCAGCAGACTGGGGACAGGTCAAGGCTACACCTTC. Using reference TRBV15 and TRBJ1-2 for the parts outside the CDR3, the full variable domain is DAMVIQNPRYQVTQFGKPVTLSCSQTLNHNVMYWYQQKSSQAPKLLFHYYDKDFNNEADTPDNFQSRRPNTSFCFLDIRSPGLGDTAMYLCATSRLGTGQGYTFGSGTRLTVV.

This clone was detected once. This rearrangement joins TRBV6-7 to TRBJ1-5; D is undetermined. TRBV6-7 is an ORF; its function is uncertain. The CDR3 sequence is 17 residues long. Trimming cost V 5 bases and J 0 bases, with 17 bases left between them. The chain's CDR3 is CASSDRPSWDSNQPQHF. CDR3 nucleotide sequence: TGTGCCAGCAGTGATAGACCGTCGTGGGATAGCAATCAGCCCCAGCATTTT.

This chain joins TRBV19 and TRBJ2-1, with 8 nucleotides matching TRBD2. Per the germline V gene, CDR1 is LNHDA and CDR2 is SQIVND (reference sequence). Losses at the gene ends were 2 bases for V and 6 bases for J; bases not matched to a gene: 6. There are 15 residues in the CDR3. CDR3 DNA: TGTGCCAGTAGTATATCGGCGGGGGGATTCAATGAGCAGTTCTTC. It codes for CASSISAGGFNEQFF.

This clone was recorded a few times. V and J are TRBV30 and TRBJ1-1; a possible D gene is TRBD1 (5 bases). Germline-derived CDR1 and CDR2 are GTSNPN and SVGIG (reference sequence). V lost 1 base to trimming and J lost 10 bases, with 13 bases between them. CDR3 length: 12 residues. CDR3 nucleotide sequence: TGTGCCTGGAGTGACTTCGCGGACACAGCTTTCTTT. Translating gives CAWSDFADTAFF. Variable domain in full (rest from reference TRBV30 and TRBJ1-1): SQTIHQWPATLVQPVGSPLSLECTVEGTSNPNLYWYRQAAGRGLQLLFYSVGIGQISSEVPQNLSASRPQDRQFILSSKKLLLSDSGFYLCAWSDFADTAFFGQGTRLTVV.

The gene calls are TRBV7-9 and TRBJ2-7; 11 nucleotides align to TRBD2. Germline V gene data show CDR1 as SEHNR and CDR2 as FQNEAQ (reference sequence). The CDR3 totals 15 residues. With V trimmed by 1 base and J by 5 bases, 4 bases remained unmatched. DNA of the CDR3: TGTGCCAGCAGCTTAGTACTAGCGGGGGCTGACGAGCAGTACTTC. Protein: CASSLVLAGADEQYF.

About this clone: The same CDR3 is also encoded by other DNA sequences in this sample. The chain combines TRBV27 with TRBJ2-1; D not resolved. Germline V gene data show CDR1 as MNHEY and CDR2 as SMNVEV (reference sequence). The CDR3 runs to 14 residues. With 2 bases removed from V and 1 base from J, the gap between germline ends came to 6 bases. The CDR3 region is CASSLAASYNEQFF. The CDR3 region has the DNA TGTGCCAGCAGTTTAGCGGCTTCCTACAATGAGCAGTTCTTC.

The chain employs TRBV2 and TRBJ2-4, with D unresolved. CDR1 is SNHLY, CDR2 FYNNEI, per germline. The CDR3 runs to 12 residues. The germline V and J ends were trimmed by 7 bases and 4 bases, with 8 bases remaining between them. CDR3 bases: TGTGCCAGCATTACCGGGAAAAACATTCAGTACTTC. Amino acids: CASITGKNIQYF.

Written as DNA, the CDR3 is TGCGCCAGCAGCCAAGGGGAGGGGCGGCACGAGCAGTACTTC. Amino acids: CASSQGEGRHEQYF. This chain connects TRBV4-3 to TRBJ2-7; 7 nucleotides align to TRBD2. CDR3 length: 14 amino acids. After removal of 1 base from V and 5 bases from J, the junction contained 5 bases not matched to a gene. CDR1 is LGHNA and CDR2 is YSLEER in the germline V gene.

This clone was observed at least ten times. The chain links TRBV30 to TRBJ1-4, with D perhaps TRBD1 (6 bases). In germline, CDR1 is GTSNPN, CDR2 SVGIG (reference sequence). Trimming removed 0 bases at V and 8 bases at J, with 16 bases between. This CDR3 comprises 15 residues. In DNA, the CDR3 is TGTGCCTGGAGTGTAAATACCGGGGGCCGGGAAAAACTGTTTTTT. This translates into CAWSVNTGGREKLFF.

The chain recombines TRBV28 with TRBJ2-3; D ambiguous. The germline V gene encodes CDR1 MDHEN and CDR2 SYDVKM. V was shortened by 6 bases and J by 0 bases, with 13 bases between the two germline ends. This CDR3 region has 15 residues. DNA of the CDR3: TGTGCCAGCAGCGGTAGGGTCTTTAGCACAGATACGCAGTATTTT. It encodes CASSGRVFSTDTQYF.

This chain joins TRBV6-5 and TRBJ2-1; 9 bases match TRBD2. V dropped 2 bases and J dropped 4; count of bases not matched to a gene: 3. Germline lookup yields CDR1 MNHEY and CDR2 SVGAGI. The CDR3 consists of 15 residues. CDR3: CASSYDTSGYNEQFF. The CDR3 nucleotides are TGTGCCAGCAGTTACGATACTAGCGGGTACAATGAGCAGTTCTTC.

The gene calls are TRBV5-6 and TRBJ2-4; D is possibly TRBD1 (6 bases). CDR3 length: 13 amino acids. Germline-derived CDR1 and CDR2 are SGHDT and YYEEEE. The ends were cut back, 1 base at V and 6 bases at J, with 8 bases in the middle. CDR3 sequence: CASSLFRGNIQYF. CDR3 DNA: TGTGCCAGCAGCTTGTTCAGGGGAAACATTCAGTACTTC.

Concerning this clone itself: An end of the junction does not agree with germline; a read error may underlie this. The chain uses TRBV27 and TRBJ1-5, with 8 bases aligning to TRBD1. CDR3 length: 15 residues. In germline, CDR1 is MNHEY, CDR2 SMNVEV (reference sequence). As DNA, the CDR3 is TGTGCCAGCAGCCCCGGGACAGGAAGCACTCAGCCCCAGCATTTT. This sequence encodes CASSPGTGSTQPQHF.

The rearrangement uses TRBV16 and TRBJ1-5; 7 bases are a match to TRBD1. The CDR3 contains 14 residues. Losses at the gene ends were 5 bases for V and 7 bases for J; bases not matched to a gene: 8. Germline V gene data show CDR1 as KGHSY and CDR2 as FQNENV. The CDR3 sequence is CASSVTGEDQPQHF. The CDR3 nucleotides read TGTGCCAGCAGCGTTACAGGGGAGGACCAGCCCCAGCATTTT.

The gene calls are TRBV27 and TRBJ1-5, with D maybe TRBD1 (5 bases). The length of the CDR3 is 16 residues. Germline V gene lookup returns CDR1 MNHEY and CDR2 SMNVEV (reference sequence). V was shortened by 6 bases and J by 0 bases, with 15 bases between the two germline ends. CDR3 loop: CASSPSQGYSNQPQHF. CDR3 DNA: TGTGCCAGCAGCCCTTCGCAGGGCTATAGCAATCAGCCCCAGCATTTT.

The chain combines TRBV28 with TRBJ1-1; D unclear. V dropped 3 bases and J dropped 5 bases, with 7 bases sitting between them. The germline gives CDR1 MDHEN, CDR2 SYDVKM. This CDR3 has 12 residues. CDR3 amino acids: CASSFGGTEAFF. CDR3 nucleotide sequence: TGTGCCAGCAGTTTCGGTGGAACTGAAGCTTTCTTT.